The 11 T cell receptor beta chains presented below share a single source sample, sequenced in a study of blood T cell repertoires in COVID-19. Sequencing used immunoSEQ multiplex PCR; TCRdb keeps in-frame clones, though not all of them. The repertoire holds 250,000 to 350,000 clones, with around 91% as singletons. Material for sequencing was peripheral blood. The receptor set was obtained from a woman in her sixties with acute or convalescent COVID-19.

This clone was detected once. J is TRBJ1-5 and V is TRBV11-2; 9 bases are a match to TRBD1. Germline V lookup: CDR1 SGHAT, CDR2 FQNNGV. The J segment lost 6 bases and the V segment lost 5 bases, leaving 2 bases of the junction unmatched. The CDR3 covers 13 residues. The CDR3 loop is CASSRDRVQPQHF. In DNA, the CDR3 is TGTGCCAGCAGCCGGGACAGGGTTCAGCCCCAGCATTTT.

This chain connects TRBV5-1 to TRBJ1-4; D might be TRBD1 (6 bases). Per the germline V gene, CDR1 is SGHRS and CDR2 is YFSETQ. Deletions cut 5 bases from V and 0 bases from J, with 26 bases between. This CDR3 is built from 20 residues. DNA of the CDR3: TGCGCCAGCAGAGTAGGATTGGACAGCTCGTATTTTGCAACTAATGAAAAACTGTTTTTT. Translated: CASRVGLDSSYFATNEKLFF.

The V gene is TRBV15, the J gene TRBJ2-6; weak D call: TRBD1 (6 bases). The CDR3 is made up of 19 amino acids. Trimming removed 5 bases from V and 2 bases from J, with 22 bases in between. Germline CDR1 reads LNHNV; CDR2 reads YYDKDF (reference sequence). The CDR3 nucleotides read TGTGCCACCAGCCGGCCCGGGTTGGGCAGGGGACCTGGGGCCAACGTCCTGACTTTC. Its protein product is CATSRPGLGRGPGANVLTF.

The V call is TRBV28, the J call TRBJ1-6; D is perhaps TRBD1 (6 bases). There are 15 residues in the CDR3. Germline CDR1 and CDR2: MDHEN and SYDVKM. Between the trimmed V and J ends, which lost 4 bases and 6 bases, there was a span of 13 bases. The CDR3 DNA reads as TGTGCCAGCAGTTATCAGGGGATACCTAATTCACCCCTCCACTTT. This codes for CASSYQGIPNSPLHF.

The CDR3 sequence: CASSPPPDYNEQFF. The CDR3 DNA is TGTGCCAGCAGCCCACCCCCAGATTACAATGAGCAGTTCTTC. The V call is TRBV5-4, the J call TRBJ2-1; D call uncertain. Trimming took 4 bases from V and 4 from J, leaving 12 bases between them. CDR1 and CDR2 (germline): SGHNT, YYREEE (reference sequence). The CDR3 has 14 amino acids.

The chain links TRBV5-5 to TRBJ1-5; maybe TRBD1 (5 bases). Germline V CDR1 and CDR2: SGHKS, YYEKEE (reference sequence). This CDR3 is 14 amino acids long. V lost 4 bases and J lost 4, with 12 bases in between. The CDR3 DNA follows: TGTGCCAGCAGCCTTCAGGACATTAATCAGCCCCAGCATTTT. Translation gives CASSLQDINQPQHF.

In this sample, this clone turned up once. The chain combines TRBV7-2 with TRBJ1-1, with TRBD1 matching over 7 bases. This CDR3 has 14 amino acids. V dropped 5 bases and J dropped 5; count of bases not matched to a gene: 8. Per the germline V gene, CDR1 is SGHTA and CDR2 is FQGNSA. In DNA, the CDR3 is TGTGCCAGCAGCCCCGAAGGGGGCAGAACTGAAGCTTTCTTT. It codes for CASSPEGGRTEAFF.

CDR3 coding DNA: TGTGCCAGCAGCTTCTACGGCGGATTCACAGATACGCAGTATTTT. It translates to CASSFYGGFTDTQYF. V gene TRBV7-3 combines with J gene TRBJ2-3; no reliable D call. This CDR3 has 15 amino acids. The V gene's germline CDR1 is SGHTA and CDR2 FQGTGA. The V end lost 3 bases, the J end lost 2 bases, and 12 bases lay between the germline ends.

This clone was seen only a few times. The CDR3 protein is CASNLAGGSYEQYF. The DNA of the CDR3 is TGTGCCAGCAATTTAGCGGGGGGCTCCTACGAGCAGTACTTC. V and J are TRBV2 and TRBJ2-7; 10 nucleotides agree with TRBD2. The CDR3 consists of 14 residues. J lost 0 bases, V lost 7 bases, and 3 bases had no gene match. CDR1 is SNHLY, CDR2 FYNNEI, per germline.

V is TRBV29-1 and J is TRBJ2-7, with 8 bases lining up with TRBD1. CDR3 length: 13 residues. J lost 7 bases, V lost 6 bases, and 11 bases had no gene match. From germline, CDR1 is SQVTM and CDR2 ANQGSEA. CDR3 DNA sequence: TGCAGCGTCGCTGACAGGGGATTAAAAGAGCAGTACTTC. This sequence encodes CSVADRGLKEQYF.

The V and J genes are TRBV4-3 and TRBJ2-7; D might be TRBD2 (5 bases). Trimming took 0 bases from V and 0 from J, leaving 21 bases between them. The germline gives CDR1 LGHNA, CDR2 YSLEER. The CDR3 is 19 residues long. The DNA of the CDR3 is TGCGCCAGCAGCCAAGATTGGACTGGAACGACTTTTAGCTCCTACGAGCAGTACTTC. It yields the protein CASSQDWTGTTFSSYEQYF.